The count of the clone carrying this T cell receptor (beta chain) is one. What it binds is not known. Both 60 Vbeta primers and 13 Jbeta primers went into the PCR. Repertoires were generated with immunoSEQ multiplex PCR, while TCRdb's copy carries only in-frame clones and drops some. The table lists approximately 220,000 clones, 75% to 90% of them singletons. These data belong to a study of cytomegalovirus exposure and HLA in healthy donors. Study-level points and caveats: The classifier reportedly diagnosed cytomegalovirus status with high specificity and sensitivity. Later, an analysis showed that TCR beta chains associated with HLA were more clonally expanded than others that were equally common.

In germline, CDR1 is SGHDN, CDR2 FVKESK. Deletions cut 7 bases from V and 2 bases from J, with 17 bases between. The CDR3 spans 15 residues. The chain combines TRBV14 with TRBJ2-5, with D perhaps TRBD1 (5 bases). This TCR derives from a boy aged 2 to 10 in good health and CMV-seronegative. The sequencing input was PBMCs. Here the CDR3 reads CASTLGASIQETQYF. CDR3 nucleotides: TGTGCCAGCACCCTAGGGGCGTCAATACAAGAGACCCAGTACTTC.